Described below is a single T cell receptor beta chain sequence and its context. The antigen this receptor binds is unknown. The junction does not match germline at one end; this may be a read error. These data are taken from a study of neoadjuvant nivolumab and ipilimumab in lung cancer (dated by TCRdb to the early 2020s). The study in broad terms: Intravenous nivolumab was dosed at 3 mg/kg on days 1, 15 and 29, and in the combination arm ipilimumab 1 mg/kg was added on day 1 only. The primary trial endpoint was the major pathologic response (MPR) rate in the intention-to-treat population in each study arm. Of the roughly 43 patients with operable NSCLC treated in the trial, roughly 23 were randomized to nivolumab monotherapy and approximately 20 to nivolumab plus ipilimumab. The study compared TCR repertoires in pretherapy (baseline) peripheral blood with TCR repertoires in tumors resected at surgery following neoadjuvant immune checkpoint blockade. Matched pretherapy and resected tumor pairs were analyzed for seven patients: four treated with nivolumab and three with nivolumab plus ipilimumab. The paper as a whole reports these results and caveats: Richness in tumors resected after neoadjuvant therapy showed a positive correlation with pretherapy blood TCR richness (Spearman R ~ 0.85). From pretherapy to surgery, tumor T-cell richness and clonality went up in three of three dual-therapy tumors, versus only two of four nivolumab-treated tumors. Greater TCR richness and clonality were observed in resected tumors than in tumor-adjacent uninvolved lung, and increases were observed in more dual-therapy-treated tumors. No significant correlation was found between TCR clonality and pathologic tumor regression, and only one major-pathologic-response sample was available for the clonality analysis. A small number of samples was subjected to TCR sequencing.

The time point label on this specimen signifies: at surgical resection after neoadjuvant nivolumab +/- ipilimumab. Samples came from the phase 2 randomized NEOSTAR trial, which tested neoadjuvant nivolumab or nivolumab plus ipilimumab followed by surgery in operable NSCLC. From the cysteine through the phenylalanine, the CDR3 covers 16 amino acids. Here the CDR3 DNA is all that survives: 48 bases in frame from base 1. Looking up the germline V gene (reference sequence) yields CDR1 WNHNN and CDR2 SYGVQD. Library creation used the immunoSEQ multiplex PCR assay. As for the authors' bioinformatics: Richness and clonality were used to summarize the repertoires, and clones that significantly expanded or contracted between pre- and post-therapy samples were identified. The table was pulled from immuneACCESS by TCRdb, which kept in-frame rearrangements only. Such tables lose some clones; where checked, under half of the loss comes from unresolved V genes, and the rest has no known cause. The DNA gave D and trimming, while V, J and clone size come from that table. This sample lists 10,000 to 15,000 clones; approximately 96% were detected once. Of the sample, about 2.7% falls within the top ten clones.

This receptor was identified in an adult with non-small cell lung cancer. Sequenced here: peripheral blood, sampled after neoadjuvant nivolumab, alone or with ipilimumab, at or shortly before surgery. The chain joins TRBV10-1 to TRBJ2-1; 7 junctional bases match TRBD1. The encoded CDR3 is CTSSEVSGGTYNEQFF. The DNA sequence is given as TGCACCAGCAGTGAGGTTTCAGGGGGTACCTACAATGAGCAGTTCTTC.